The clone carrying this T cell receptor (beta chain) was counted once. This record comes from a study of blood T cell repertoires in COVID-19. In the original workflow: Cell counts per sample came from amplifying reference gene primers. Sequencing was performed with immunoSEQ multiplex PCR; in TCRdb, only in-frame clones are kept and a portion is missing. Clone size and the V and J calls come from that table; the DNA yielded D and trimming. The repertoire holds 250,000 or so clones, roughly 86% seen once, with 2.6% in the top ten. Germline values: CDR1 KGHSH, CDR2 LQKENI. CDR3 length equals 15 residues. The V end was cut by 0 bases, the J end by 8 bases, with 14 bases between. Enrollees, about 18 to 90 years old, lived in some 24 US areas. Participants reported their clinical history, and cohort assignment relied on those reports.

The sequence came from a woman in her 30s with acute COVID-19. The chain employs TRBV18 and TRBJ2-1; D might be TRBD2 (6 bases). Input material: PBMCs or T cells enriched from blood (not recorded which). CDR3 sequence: CASSPPSGVRYEQFF. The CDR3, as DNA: TGTGCCAGCTCACCACCGTCGGGGGTAAGGTATGAGCAGTTCTTC.